One sample yielded the 20 T cell receptor beta chains listed below, sequenced in a study of blood T cells in healthy people across ages. PCR was performed a second time for roughly 7 to 12 cycles using a sample-barcoded 5' primer and a J-beta primer mix. TCRdb re-analysed the 5' RACE reads in MiXCR, keeping a single row per CDR3 protein. The table lists approximately 2,000,000 distinct CDR3 sequences, 35% to 50% of them singletons, with under 30% in the top ten. Source material: blood. Receptors originate from a human donor in good health.

J is TRBJ1-1 and V is TRBV18; 7 positions match TRBD1. The junction had 5 bases not matched to a gene; V was cut back by 5 bases and J by 5 bases. Germline V gives CDR1 KGHSH, CDR2 LQKENI. There are 13 residues in the CDR3. The CDR3 sequence is CASSGTEGTEAFF. CDR3 DNA: TGTGCCAGCTCAGGGACAGAGGGGACTGAAGCTTTCTTT.

The chain is built from TRBV5-1 and TRBJ2-1; D is perhaps TRBD1 or TRBD2 (5 bases each). The CDR3 covers 17 residues. Germline V CDR1 and CDR2: SGHRS, YFSETQ. V lost 4 bases and J lost 7, with 24 bases in between. CDR3 amino acids: CASSPTLGPTTLNEQFF. CDR3 DNA sequence: TGCGCCAGCAGCCCAACCCTGGGACCGACGACTTTGAATGAGCAGTTCTTC. The full variable domain, with the rest looked up from reference TRBV5-1 and TRBJ2-1, is KAGVTQTPRYLIKTRGQQVTLSCSPISGHRSVSWYQQTPGQGLQFLFEYFSETQRNKGNFPGRFSGRQFSNSRSEMNVSTLELGDSALYLCASSPTLGPTTLNEQFFGPGTRLTVL.

This clonotype was observed a few times. V gene TRBV4-1 combines with J gene TRBJ1-2, with 8 bases that match TRBD1. Germline V gene data show CDR1 as MGHRA and CDR2 as YSYEKL. This CDR3 is 14 amino acids long. The ends lost 5 bases at V and 8 bases at J; junction bases unmatched: 10. This CDR3 reads CASSSPGQALGYTF. The CDR3 DNA sequence: TGCGCCAGCAGCTCACCGGGACAGGCGTTAGGCTACACCTTC.

V gene TRBV7-2 combines with J gene TRBJ2-5, with 9 positions matching TRBD1. The assigned J gene may be wrong: the sequence end matches TRBJ2-7 better. This CDR3 comprises 17 residues. The V gene's germline CDR1 is SGHTA and CDR2 FQGNSA. The CDR3 DNA sequence: TGTGCCAGCAGCTCGGGACAGGGCCAGCGGGGCTTCTACGAGCAGTACTTC. Translating gives CASSSGQGQRGFYEQYF.

The V and J genes are TRBV20-1 and TRBJ1-2; unclear D gene. V lost 5 bases and J 3 bases, leaving 16 bases between the germline ends. Germline V lookup: CDR1 DFQATT, CDR2 SNEGSKA (reference sequence). The CDR3 spans 14 residues. The CDR3 DNA follows: TGCAGTGCTCCGGGCTCTGGATCCCACTATGGCTACACCTTC. Protein product: CSAPGSGSHYGYTF.

A note on this clonotype: A junction boundary mismatches the germline segment, possibly from a read error. This chain links TRBV7-2 with TRBJ1-4; 7 nucleotides agree with TRBD1. This CDR3 has 16 amino acids. Per the germline V gene, CDR1 is SGHTA and CDR2 is FQGNSA. The DNA for the CDR3 is TGTGCCAGCACCAGCGGAGTGACAGGGATGGGCGAAAGACTGTTTTTT. It encodes CASTSGVTGMGERLFF.

The V gene is TRBV6-5, the J gene TRBJ2-1; TRBD1 might be the D (6 bases). Germline CDR1 reads MNHEY; CDR2 reads SVGAGI. Trimming took off 6 bases at V and 10 bases at J, with 22 bases between the two ends. The CDR3 sequence is 15 residues long. CDR3 in amino acids: CASSKSTGSNYEQFF. DNA for the CDR3: TGTGCCAGCAGCAAAAGCACAGGGTCAAATTACGAGCAGTTCTTC.

This chain uses TRBV5-1 with TRBJ2-3; 9 bases line up with TRBD2. This CDR3 region has 14 residues. The ends lost 8 bases at V and 2 bases at J; junction bases unmatched: 6. Germline CDR1 is SGHRS and CDR2 is YFSETQ. The CDR3 region is CASGSGGTTDTQYF. As DNA, the CDR3 is TGCGCCAGTGGTAGCGGGGGAACCACAGATACGCAGTATTTT.

The chain carries TRBV9 and TRBJ2-3; D possibly matches TRBD1 or TRBD2 (6 bases each). This CDR3 is 16 amino acids long. Per the germline V gene, CDR1 is SGDLS and CDR2 is YYNGEE. V was pared by 4 bases and J by 5 bases, with 20 bases between. CDR3: CASSPRGGSLGDTQYF. CDR3 nucleotide sequence: TGTGCCAGCAGCCCCCGAGGGGGGTCGTTAGGAGATACGCAGTATTTT. The full variable domain, rest sourced from reference TRBV9 and TRBJ2-3, is DSGVTQTPKHLITATGQRVTLRCSPRSGDLSVYWYQQSLDQGLQFLIQYYNGEERAKGNILERFSAQQFPDLHSELNLSSLELGDSALYFCASSPRGGSLGDTQYFGPGTRLTVL.

The CDR3 sequence is CAAHGGSGELFF. In DNA form, the CDR3 reads TGTGCCGCCCACGGTGGTTCCGGGGAGCTGTTTTTT. The gene calls are TRBV10-3 and TRBJ2-2, with unresolved D. CDR3 length equals 12 residues. The V end lost 11 bases, the J end lost 6 bases, and 13 bases lay between the germline ends. Germline CDR1 reads ENHRY; CDR2 reads SYGVKD.

The chain links TRBV29-1 to TRBJ2-5; D unclear. Trimming cost V 3 bases and J 5 bases, with 13 bases left between them. The germline V gene encodes CDR1 SQVTM and CDR2 ANQGSEA. The CDR3 runs 13 residues. CDR3 loop: CSVDEGNKETQYF. DNA for the CDR3: TGCAGCGTTGATGAAGGGAATAAGGAGACCCAGTACTTC.

V and J are TRBV9 and TRBJ1-4; D is ambiguous. This CDR3 has 17 amino acids. The V gene's germline CDR1 is SGDLS and CDR2 YYNGEE. V was shortened by 0 bases and J by 3 bases, with 15 bases between the two germline ends. CDR3 residues: CASSVGSAATSNEKLFF. The CDR3 nucleotides read TGTGCCAGCAGCGTAGGGTCCGCAGCGACTTCTAATGAAAAACTGTTTTTT. Supplemented by reference TRBV9 and TRBJ1-4, the full variable domain reads DSGVTQTPKHLITATGQRVTLRCSPRSGDLSVYWYQQSLDQGLQFLIQYYNGEERAKGNILERFSAQQFPDLHSELNLSSLELGDSALYFCASSVGSAATSNEKLFFGSGTQLSVL.

In this sample, this clonotype turned up a few times. The rearrangement uses TRBV7-9 and TRBJ2-5; 8 bases line up with TRBD1. Looked up from germline, CDR1 is SEHNR and CDR2 is FQNEAQ (reference sequence). V shed 2 bases and J 5 bases; nucleotides not matched to a gene: 10. This CDR3 spans 16 amino acids. CDR3 sequence: CASSLRGTGGKETQYF. CDR3 sequence (DNA): TGTGCCAGCAGCTTAAGAGGAACAGGGGGAAAGGAGACCCAGTACTTC.

A few counts support this clonotype. The genes are TRBV27 and TRBJ1-1; D gene uncertain. CDR1 is MNHEY, CDR2 SMNVEV, per germline (reference sequence). This CDR3 has 11 amino acids. The germline V and J ends were trimmed by 6 bases and 11 bases, with 13 bases remaining between them. As DNA, the CDR3 is TGTGCCAGCAGAGGTGTCTCCACGGCTTTCTTT. Protein sequence: CASRGVSTAFF.

This clonotype has just a few counts. V usage is TRBV6-5 and J usage is TRBJ2-3; 8 positions match TRBD2. V trimming: 6 bases; J trimming: 5 bases; junction bases outside the gene matches: 7. The CDR3 loop spans 14 amino acids. Per germline, CDR1 MNHEY and CDR2 SVGAGI. CDR3: CASRSASGGDTQYF. DNA for the CDR3: TGTGCCAGCAGGTCAGCGAGCGGGGGAGATACGCAGTATTTT.

In nucleotides, the CDR3 is TGTGCCAGCAGCCGAGGGACCGTCGATGAGCAGTACTTC. Translation gives CASSRGTVDEQYF. The chain recombines TRBV6-2 or TRBV6-3 with TRBJ2-4; the D call may be TRBD1 or TRBD2 (5 bases each). CDR1 and CDR2 from the germline V gene are MNHEY and SVGEGT. CDR3 length: 13 amino acids. V was pared by 6 bases and J by 13 bases, with 19 bases between.

The chain employs TRBV4-3 and TRBJ2-7; no reliable D call. Germline CDR1 is LGHNA and CDR2 is YSLEER. The CDR3 is 14 amino acids. The V end lost 0 bases, the J end lost 6 bases, and 12 bases lay between the germline ends. The CDR3 loop is CASSQDLSSAEQYF. The CDR3 DNA follows: TGCGCCAGCAGCCAAGACTTGTCCTCAGCCGAGCAGTACTTC.

V gene TRBV7-9 combines with J gene TRBJ1-2; TRBD1 aligns across 9 bases. The germline V gene has CDR1 SEHNR and CDR2 FQNEAQ (reference sequence). Losses at the gene ends were 2 bases for V and 4 bases for J; bases not matched to a gene: 11. This CDR3 spans 17 amino acids. The DNA of the CDR3 is TGTGCCAGCAGCTTAAGGACAGGGGACCCGGTAGGCTATGGCTACACCTTC. The encoded protein is CASSLRTGDPVGYGYTF.

The CDR3 reads CASRGGRWTSTDTQYF. Here the CDR3 DNA reads TGTGCCAGCAGGGGGGGACGGTGGACTAGCACAGATACGCAGTATTTT. The rearrangement uses TRBV2 and TRBJ2-3; weak D call: TRBD2 (6 bases). V was trimmed by 6 bases and J by 0 bases, leaving 16 bases between them. This CDR3 is 16 amino acids long. Germline V gene sequence: CDR1 SNHLY, CDR2 FYNNEI.

The chain couples TRBV24-1 to TRBJ1-5; D not certain. Germline CDR1 reads KGHDR; CDR2 reads SFDVKD. The CDR3 loop spans 15 amino acids. Trimming stripped 4 bases from V and 7 bases from J, with 16 bases between. In nucleotides, the CDR3 is TGTGCCACCAGTGACCCTTCTCGGGGAGGACAGCCCCAGCATTTT. Amino acid sequence: CATSDPSRGGQPQHF.